This TCR beta chain was recovered during a study of blood T cell repertoires in COVID-19. Turning to the study itself: Some COVID-19 samples were acute and others convalescent; all came from the United States, Italy and Spain. The cDNA or gDNA used as material had been derived from T cells, B-cell-depleted T cells, or PBMCs.

Some clones are missing from TCRdb's copy, which holds only in-frame ones; the method was immunoSEQ multiplex PCR. The repertoire includes some 460,000 clones, roughly 87% of them detected once, and approximately 2% sits in the top ten. Participants, about 18 to 90 years old, spanned around 26 US areas. Clinical histories supplied by participants themselves formed the basis of cohort assignment. CDR1 SGHTA and CDR2 FQGNSA come from the germline V gene. The CDR3 loop spans 14 amino acids. V shed 3 bases and J shed 5 bases, with 14 bases lying between them. The genes are TRBV7-2 and TRBJ2-7, with D possibly TRBD2 on 5 matching bases. Material: PBMCs or T cells enriched from blood (not recorded which). The clonotype originates from a woman under 30 with acute COVID-19. The CDR3 region has the DNA TGTGCCAGCAGCTTTCAAACTAGTTATGACGAGCAGTACTTC. This gives the protein CASSFQTSYDEQYF.